The 18 T cell receptor beta chains below all came from one sample that was sequenced in a study of Ad26.COV2.S vaccination and SARS-CoV-2 variants. The treatment: roughly 19 received Ad26.COV2.S at low or high dose, single or two shots; five or six received placebo; per-sample allocation not given. Samples were taken on day 63 after the first vaccine or placebo injection. Using immunoSEQ multiplex PCR, the repertoire was profiled, and TCRdb retains in-frame clones only, with some absent. The sample has fewer than 400,000 clones; roughly 84% are singletons. The specimen comprised peripheral blood, sampled in a trial of Ad26.COV2.S vaccine versus placebo. These receptors originate from a person aged 18-60 years who received the Ad26.COV2.S COVID-19 vaccine or a placebo.

The rearrangement joins TRBV2 to TRBJ2-7; the match to TRBD1 covers 8 bases. V shed 8 bases, J shed 0 bases, and the junction held 9 bases outside the gene matches. CDR1 is SNHLY, CDR2 FYNNEI, per germline. The CDR3 sequence is 15 residues long. The CDR3 DNA sequence: TGTGCCAGCGATCTCACAGGGGGATCCTCCTACGAGCAGTACTTC. This gives the protein CASDLTGGSSYEQYF.

The rearrangement joins TRBV6-1 to TRBJ1-4; D might be TRBD1 (5 bases). Between the trimmed V and J ends, which lost 3 bases and 2 bases, there was a span of 10 bases. Germline loops: CDR1 MNHNS, CDR2 SASEGT. The CDR3 spans 15 residues. The chain's CDR3 is CASSDQWGTNEKLFF. CDR3 sequence (DNA): TGTGCCAGCAGTGACCAATGGGGGACTAATGAAAAACTGTTTTTT.

The chain uses TRBV4-2 and TRBJ2-7, with TRBD1 as a possible D gene (6 bases). Germline loops: CDR1 LGHNA, CDR2 YNFKEQ. The CDR3 is 15 residues long. Trimming pared 3 bases from V and 0 bases from J, leaving 12 bases between. This chain's CDR3 is CASSQFGQISYEQYF. In DNA, the CDR3 is TGTGCCAGCAGCCAGTTCGGACAGATCTCCTACGAGCAGTACTTC.

This clone was observed a handful of times. The chain recombines TRBV5-1 with TRBJ2-2; D is unclear. The CDR3 sequence is 16 residues long. The germline V gene has CDR1 SGHRS and CDR2 YFSETQ. V lost 0 bases and J 0 bases, leaving 9 bases between the germline ends. This CDR3 reads CASSLVTAANTGELFF. CDR3 nucleotides: TGCGCCAGCAGCTTGGTCACAGCCGCGAACACCGGGGAGCTGTTTTTT.

The chain carries TRBV3-1 (or the pseudogene TRBV3-2) and TRBJ1-1; no reliable D call. Looked up from germline, CDR1 is LGHDT and CDR2 is YNNKEL (reference sequence). The V gene lost 3 bases and the J gene lost 3 bases, with 5 bases spanning the gap. This CDR3 is 12 amino acids long. DNA of the CDR3: TGTGCCAGCAGCCACCTTGACACTGAAGCTTTCTTT. Translated, it gives CASSHLDTEAFF.

V gene TRBV6-2 or TRBV6-3 combines with J gene TRBJ2-7; 11 bases fit TRBD1. CDR1 and CDR2 from the germline V gene are MNHEY and SVGEGT. CDR3 size: 16 residues. Losses at the gene ends were 6 bases for V and 4 bases for J; bases not matched to a gene: 11. This CDR3 reads CASSSRGTGGLYEQYF. CDR3 DNA sequence: TGTGCCAGCAGCTCGCGCGGGACAGGGGGGTTGTACGAGCAGTACTTC.

J is TRBJ2-5 and V is TRBV30, with 7 bases lining up with TRBD1. CDR3 length: 13 residues. The V segment lost 1 base and the J segment 6 bases; nucleotides outside the gene matches: 5. The germline V gene has CDR1 GTSNPN and CDR2 SVGIG (reference sequence). This CDR3 reads CAWSGQGWQTQYF. CDR3 in DNA: TGTGCCTGGAGTGGACAGGGTTGGCAGACCCAGTACTTC.

In its sample, this clone was seen once. This chain connects TRBV5-8 to TRBJ2-1; D possibly corresponds to TRBD1 (5 bases). V dropped 3 bases and J dropped 2 bases, with 6 bases sitting between them. The CDR3 is 13 amino acids. Germline V gives CDR1 SGHTS, CDR2 YDEGEE. The CDR3 region has the DNA TGTGCCAGCAGCTGGGGCCCCTACAATGAGCAGTTCTTC. Its protein is CASSWGPYNEQFF.

V usage is TRBV14 and J usage is TRBJ2-7, with D unclear. V was clipped by 3 bases and J by 3 bases, with 3 bases between them. Looked up from germline, CDR1 is SGHDN and CDR2 is FVKESK. The CDR3 extends over 11 amino acids. CDR3 bases: TGTGCCAGCAGCCATAGCTACGAGCAGTACTTC. It specifies CASSHSYEQYF. Looking up the rest from reference TRBV14 and TRBJ2-7 gives the full variable domain: EAGVTQFPSHSVIEKGQTVTLRCDPISGHDNLYWYRRVMGKEIKFLLHFVKESKQDESGMPNNRFLAERTGGTYSTLKVQPAELEDSGVYFCASSHSYEQYFGPGTRLTVT.

V is TRBV6-6 and J is TRBJ1-2, with D unclear. In germline, CDR1 is MNHNY, CDR2 SVGAGI (reference sequence). This CDR3 has 13 amino acids. V lost 2 bases and J lost 4, with 8 bases in between. The CDR3 spells CASSYEFRYGYTF. CDR3 DNA sequence: TGTGCCAGCAGTTACGAGTTCCGCTATGGCTACACCTTC.

V is TRBV7-3 and J is TRBJ2-4; a weak D match, TRBD1 (5 bases). CDR1 and CDR2 from the germline V gene are SGHTA and FQGTGA. The CDR3 extends over 13 amino acids. Trimming took off 2 bases at V and 6 bases at J, with 8 bases between the two ends. This CDR3 reads CASSLGAGNIQYF. CDR3 DNA sequence: TGTGCCAGCAGCTTAGGGGCTGGAAACATTCAGTACTTC. Filled out from reference TRBV7-3 and TRBJ2-4, the complete variable domain reads GAGVSQTPSNKVTEKGKYVELRCDPISGHTALYWYRQSLGQGPEFLIYFQGTGAADDSGLPNDRFFAVRPEGSVSTLKIQRTERGDSAVYLCASSLGAGNIQYFGAGTRLSVL.

V and J are TRBV30 and TRBJ2-3; D is possibly TRBD2 (7 bases). Germline V gives CDR1 GTSNPN, CDR2 SVGIG (reference sequence). The length of the CDR3 is 15 residues. V was shortened by 0 bases and J by 5 bases, with 15 bases between the two germline ends. This chain's CDR3 is CAWSVAGALLDTQYF. CDR3 sequence (DNA): TGTGCCTGGAGTGTGGCGGGGGCCCTTTTAGATACGCAGTATTTT.

The chain has TRBV7-2 and TRBJ1-2; 10 nucleotides line up with TRBD1. Germline V gene lookup returns CDR1 SGHTA and CDR2 FQGNSA. This CDR3 is 16 amino acids long. The V and J ends lost 5 bases and 7 bases, in that order; junction bases with no gene match: 13. Here the CDR3 DNA reads TGTGCCAGCAGCCTTACGACAGGGGGCGGCCCCTCTGGCTACACCTTC. Translating gives CASSLTTGGGPSGYTF. The complete variable domain, with remaining parts taken from reference TRBV7-2 and TRBJ1-2, reads GAGVSQSPSNKVTEKGKDVELRCDPISGHTALYWYRQSLGQGLEFLIYFQGNSAPDKSGLPSDRFSAERTGGSVSTLTIQRTQQEDSAVYLCASSLTTGGGPSGYTFGSGTRLTVV.

This chain connects TRBV12-5 to TRBJ2-5, with D perhaps given as TRBD1 or TRBD2 (5 bases each). Germline CDR1 is LGHNT and CDR2 is FRNRAP. The CDR3 contains 13 residues. With 1 base removed from V and 6 bases from J, the gap between germline ends came to 9 bases. The CDR3 is CASGLGGEKTQYF. CDR3 DNA: TGTGCTAGTGGTTTGGGAGGGGAAAAGACCCAGTACTTC.

The DNA of the CDR3 is TGTGCCAGTAGTACCCACTCGAACACTGAAGCTTTCTTT. Protein product: CASSTHSNTEAFF. The rearrangement uses TRBV19 and TRBJ1-1; D is unclear. V was shortened by 4 bases and J by 1 base, with 7 bases between the two germline ends. CDR1 is LNHDA, CDR2 SQIVND, per germline (reference sequence). The CDR3 has 13 amino acids.

The V call is TRBV30, the J call TRBJ1-2; no reliable D call. Germline V lookup: CDR1 GTSNPN, CDR2 SVGIG (reference sequence). Trimming removed 2 bases at V and 2 bases at J, with 12 bases between. The CDR3 length is 14 residues. CDR3 in DNA: TGTGCCTGGAGTCGCGGGCAGGCAAACTATGGCTACACCTTC. This translates into CAWSRGQANYGYTF.

The chain couples TRBV29-1 to TRBJ1-1; D unclear. Trimming took off 6 bases at V and 6 bases at J, with 17 bases between the two ends. CDR3 length: 13 amino acids. Germline V gene data show CDR1 as SQVTM and CDR2 as ANQGSEA. CDR3 bases: TGCAGCGTAGCCAAAACCGTATATCCTGAAGCTTTCTTT. This gives the protein CSVAKTVYPEAFF. Full variable domain (rest looked up from reference TRBV29-1 and TRBJ1-1): SAVISQKPSRDICQRGTSLTIQCQVDSQVTMMFWYRQQPGQSLTLIATANQGSEATYESGFVIDKFPISRPNLTFSTLTVSNMSPEDSSIYLCSVAKTVYPEAFFGQGTRLTVV.

The J gene is TRBJ2-1, the V gene TRBV7-2; 12 bases align to TRBD1. Per the germline V gene, CDR1 is SGHTA and CDR2 is FQGNSA. Unmatched junction bases numbered 10, after V lost 4 bases and J lost 9 bases. The CDR3 runs to 16 residues. CDR3 sequence reads: CASSSQVGTGGSEQFF. DNA of the CDR3: TGTGCCAGCAGCTCCCAAGTCGGGACAGGGGGCAGTGAGCAGTTCTTC. The whole variable domain, remainder taken from reference TRBV7-2 and TRBJ2-1, is GAGVSQSPSNKVTEKGKDVELRCDPISGHTALYWYRQSLGQGLEFLIYFQGNSAPDKSGLPSDRFSAERTGGSVSTLTIQRTQQEDSAVYLCASSSQVGTGGSEQFFGPGTRLTVL.